This is a list of T cell receptor beta chains from one sample in a study of CD8 T cells in ankylosing spondylitis. TCRdb passed the 5' RACE reads through MiXCR, listing each CDR3 protein once. The repertoire includes 200,000 or so distinct CDR3 sequences, 10% to 15% of them detected once, and approximately 9.9% sits in the top ten. Sequencing used blood, either unsorted or a sorted T cell fraction (not recorded which). The receptor source for this set is a female donor with ankylosing spondylitis or in good health (not recorded which). The CDR3 runs from the conserved cysteine through the conserved F or W. The D gene is left open where the match is weak. Size is stated for part of the rows, as once, few or many counts, or as a class when the clone is expanded.

V gene	clone size	D gene	J gene	CDR3 protein	CDR3 DNA
TRBV11-2	many	NA	TRBJ2-4	CASSPRIAKNIQYF	TGTGCCAGCAGCCCGCGTATAGCCAAAAACATTCAGTACTTC
TRBV15	many	NA	TRBJ2-1	CATSRDPSFNEQFF	TGTGCCACCAGCAGAGATCCTAGCTTCAATGAGCAGTTCTTC
TRBV25-1	NA	TRBD2	TRBJ2-7	CASSGTSGISEQYF	TGTGCCAGCAGTGGGACTAGCGGGATATCCGAGCAGTACTTC
TRBV20-1	few	NA	TRBJ2-7	CSARDFSSYEQYF	TGCAGTGCCCGGGACTTCAGCTCCTACGAGCAGTACTTC
TRBV20-1	many	NA	TRBJ1-5	CSADTAGGDQPQHF	TGCAGTGCTGATACAGCAGGCGGTGATCAGCCCCAGCATTTT
TRBV7-2	many	TRBD2	TRBJ2-1	CASSYRTSGIGNEQFF	TGTGCCAGCAGCTACCGGACTAGCGGGATAGGGAATGAGCAGTTCTTC
TRBV10-3	many	NA	TRBJ1-2	CAISETTANYGYTF	TGTGCCATCAGTGAGACGACAGCTAACTATGGCTACACCTTC
TRBV30	NA	NA	TRBJ2-7	CAWSPGRHEQYF	TGTGCCTGGTCTCCGGGGCGCCACGAGCAGTACTTC
TRBV7-2	many	NA	TRBJ1-6	CASSQAGGNSPLHF	TGTGCCAGCAGCCAGGCGGGCGGTAATTCACCCCTCCACTTT
TRBV20-1	many	NA	TRBJ2-3	CSASKGKADTQYF	TGCAGTGCTAGTAAGGGGAAAGCAGATACGCAGTATTTT
TRBV12-3/TRBV12-4	many	NA	TRBJ2-3	CASSLARGGTDTQYF	TGTGCCAGCAGTTTAGCGCGGGGCGGGACAGATACGCAGTATTTT
TRBV7-2	NA	TRBD2	TRBJ2-5	CASRSPGLVSMAQYF	TGTGCCAGCAGATCGCCGGGACTAGTCTCCATGGCCCAGTACTTC
TRBV3-1	many	NA	TRBJ2-7	CASSQGRSPYEQYF	TGTGCCAGCAGCCAGGGTAGGTCTCCCTACGAGCAGTACTTC
TRBV14	many	TRBD1	TRBJ1-6	CASSQDPQGHSPLHF	TGTGCCAGCAGCCAAGATCCACAGGGGCATTCACCCCTCCACTTT
TRBV2	NA	NA	TRBJ2-5	CASSELAYQETQYF	TGTGCCAGCAGTGAATTGGCGTACCAAGAGACCCAGTACTTC
TRBV5-1	few	TRBD2	TRBJ2-7	CASSLRASGGEQYF	TGCGCCAGCAGCTTGCGGGCTAGCGGAGGGGAGCAGTACTTC